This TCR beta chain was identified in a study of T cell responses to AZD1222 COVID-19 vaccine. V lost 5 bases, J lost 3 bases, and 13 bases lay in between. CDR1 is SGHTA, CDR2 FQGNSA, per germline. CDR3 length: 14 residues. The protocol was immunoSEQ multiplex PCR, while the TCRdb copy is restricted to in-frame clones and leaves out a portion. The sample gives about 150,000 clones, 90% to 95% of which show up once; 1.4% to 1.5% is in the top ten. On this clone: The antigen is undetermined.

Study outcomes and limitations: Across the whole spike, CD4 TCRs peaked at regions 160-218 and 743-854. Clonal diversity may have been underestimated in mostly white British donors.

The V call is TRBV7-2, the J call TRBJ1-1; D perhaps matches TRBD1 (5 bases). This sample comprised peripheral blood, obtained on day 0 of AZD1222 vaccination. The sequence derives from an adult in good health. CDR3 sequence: CASSPLGGYTEAFF. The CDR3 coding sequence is TGTGCCAGCAGCCCTTTGGGGGGGTACACTGAAGCTTTCTTT.